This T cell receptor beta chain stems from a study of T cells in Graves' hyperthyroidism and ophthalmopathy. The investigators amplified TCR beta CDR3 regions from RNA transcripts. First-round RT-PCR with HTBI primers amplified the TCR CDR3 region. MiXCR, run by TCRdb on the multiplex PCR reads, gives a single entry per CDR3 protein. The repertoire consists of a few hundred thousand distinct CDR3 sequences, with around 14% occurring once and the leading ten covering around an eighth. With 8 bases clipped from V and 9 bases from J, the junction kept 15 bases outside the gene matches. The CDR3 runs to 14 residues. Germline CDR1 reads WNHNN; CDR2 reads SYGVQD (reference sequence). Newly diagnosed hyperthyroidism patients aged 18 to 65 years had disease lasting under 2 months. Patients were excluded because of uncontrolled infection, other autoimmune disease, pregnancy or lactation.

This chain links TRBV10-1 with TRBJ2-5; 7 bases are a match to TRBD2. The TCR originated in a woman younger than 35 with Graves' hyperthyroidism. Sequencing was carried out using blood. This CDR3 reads CASSSGGGRQPQYF. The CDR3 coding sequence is TGCGCCAGCTCCTCGGGGGGAGGTCGTCAGCCCCAGTACTTC.